Shown below are 30 T cell receptor beta chains from a single sample sequenced in a study of cytomegalovirus exposure and HLA in healthy donors. Both 60 Vbeta primers and 13 Jbeta primers went into the PCR. TCRdb keeps only in-frame clones here, not all; method: immunoSEQ multiplex PCR. The sample lists under 130,000 clones; over 60% were seen once. Specimen: PBMCs. These receptors all come from a man between 40 and 49 years old in good health and CMV-seropositive.

CDR3 in amino acids: CASSQVILTEAFF. The DNA of the CDR3 is TGCGCCAGCAGCCAAGTTATCCTCACTGAAGCTTTCTTT. The J gene is TRBJ1-1, the V gene TRBV4-3; unclear D gene. There are 13 residues in the CDR3. Germline loops: CDR1 LGHNA, CDR2 YSLEER. The germline V and J ends were trimmed by 1 base and 4 bases, with 7 bases remaining between them.

The rearrangement links TRBV19 to TRBJ1-5, with 8 positions matching TRBD1. The CDR3 is 13 amino acids. J was trimmed by 9 bases and V by 7 bases; bases with no gene match: 8. CDR1 and CDR2 (germline): LNHDA, SQIVND (reference sequence). CDR3 coding DNA: TGTGCCAGTACCCGGACAGGGACGGCGCCCCAGCATTTT. Translation gives CASTRTGTAPQHF.

V and J are TRBV10-3 and TRBJ2-5; weak D call: TRBD2 (6 bases). V lost 5 bases and J lost 5, with 18 bases in between. CDR1 and CDR2 from the germline V gene are ENHRY and SYGVKD. The CDR3 runs to 15 residues. This CDR3 reads CAISRRDAGTETQYF. The CDR3 region has the DNA TGTGCCATCAGTCGGCGGGACGCTGGGACGGAGACCCAGTACTTC.

This sequence joins TRBV5-1 and TRBJ2-5, with 10 bases that match TRBD1. The assigned J gene may be wrong: the sequence end matches TRBJ2-7 better. Germline V CDR1 and CDR2: SGHRS, YFSETQ. This CDR3 has 15 residues. In DNA, the CDR3 is TGCGCCAGCAGCCTATCCGGGACAGGGGCCTACGAGCAGTACTTC. Amino acid sequence: CASSLSGTGAYEQYF.

This chain connects TRBV7-3 to TRBJ2-1; 7 nucleotides align to TRBD1. The CDR3 runs 15 residues. V shed 1 base, J shed 3 bases, and the junction held 3 bases outside the gene matches. Germline loops: CDR1 SGHTA, CDR2 FQGTGA. CDR3: CASSLSPGGYNEQFF. The CDR3 DNA follows: TGTGCCAGCAGCTTAAGCCCAGGGGGCTACAATGAGCAGTTCTTC.

This sequence joins TRBV7-2 and TRBJ2-3; 11 bases agree with TRBD2. Looked up from germline, CDR1 is SGHTA and CDR2 is FQGNSA. The trim removed 5 bases at V and 0 bases at J, leaving 4 bases unmatched. There are 16 residues in the CDR3. CDR3 coding DNA: TGTGCCAGCAGCGGTAGCGGGGGGGATAGCACAGATACGCAGTATTTT. Translated: CASSGSGGDSTDTQYF.

The gene calls are TRBV9 and TRBJ2-5; 10 bases fit TRBD2. The CDR3 covers 21 residues. The V segment lost 0 bases and the J segment 2 bases; nucleotides outside the gene matches: 19. Germline CDR1 reads SGDLS; CDR2 reads YYNGEE. The CDR3 sequence: CASSVALGQGPLAGGQETQYF. CDR3 bases: TGTGCCAGCAGCGTAGCTTTAGGACAGGGCCCCTTAGCGGGGGGACAAGAGACCCAGTACTTC.

The chain recombines TRBV2 with TRBJ1-2; 7 positions agree with TRBD1. CDR1 is SNHLY and CDR2 is FYNNEI in the germline V gene. The J segment lost 2 bases and the V segment lost 9 bases, leaving 12 bases of the junction unmatched. The length of the CDR3 is 15 residues. CDR3 loop: CARSAAGGGNYGYTF. The CDR3 region has the DNA TGTGCCAGGTCGGCCGCAGGGGGAGGCAACTATGGCTACACCTTC.

This clone showed up just a few times. The chain uses TRBV6-5 and TRBJ1-2; 10 positions agree with TRBD1. Germline V gene data show CDR1 as MNHEY and CDR2 as SVGAGI. The CDR3 length is 14 residues. V dropped 6 bases and J dropped 1; count of bases not matched to a gene: 2. DNA of the CDR3: TGTGCCAGCAGGTGGACAGGGGGTAACTATGGCTACACCTTC. This translates into CASRWTGGNYGYTF.

This clone was found once. The chain recombines TRBV28 with TRBJ2-2, with 7 nucleotides matching TRBD1. In germline, CDR1 is MDHEN, CDR2 SYDVKM. Trimming cost V 4 bases and J 7 bases; bases outside gene matches: 9. The CDR3 loop spans 15 amino acids. The DNA for the CDR3 is TGTGCCAGCAGTTCTTCCCAGACAGGGTACGGGGAGCTGTTTTTT. It is translated as CASSSSQTGYGELFF.

V gene TRBV6-5 combines with J gene TRBJ1-2; D may be TRBD1 (6 bases). Trimming shortened V by 6 bases and J by 8 bases, and 22 bases separated the two germline ends. Germline V gene lookup returns CDR1 MNHEY and CDR2 SVGAGI. The CDR3 is 15 amino acids. The CDR3 is CASSRHPQQGRGYTF. DNA of the CDR3: TGTGCCAGCAGCCGCCATCCCCAACAGGGACGAGGCTACACCTTC.

In its sample, this clone was seen a few times. The rearrangement uses TRBV29-1 and TRBJ1-5, with 8 bases that match TRBD1. The length of the CDR3 is 12 residues. In germline, CDR1 is SQVTM, CDR2 ANQGSEA. After removal of 6 bases from V and 5 bases from J, the junction contained 3 bases not matched to a gene. The CDR3 DNA reads TGCAGCGTACAACAGGGGGATCAGCCCCAGCATTTT. Residues: CSVQQGDQPQHF. Supplemented by reference TRBV29-1 and TRBJ1-5, the full variable domain reads SAVISQKPSRDICQRGTSLTIQCQVDSQVTMMFWYRQQPGQSLTLIATANQGSEATYESGFVIDKFPISRPNLTFSTLTVSNMSPEDSSIYLCSVQQGDQPQHFGDGTRLSIL.

This clone was picked up one time. The V and J genes are TRBV6-5 and TRBJ1-6; perhaps TRBD1 as D (6 bases). Germline V gives CDR1 MNHEY, CDR2 SVGAGI. Between the trimmed V and J ends, which lost 5 bases and 14 bases, there was a span of 19 bases. CDR3 size: 14 residues. As DNA, the CDR3 is TGTGCCAGCAGTCCTAATACAGGGAGGGAGACCCTCCACTTT. The encoded protein is CASSPNTGRETLHF.

On this clone: The identical CDR3 is also encoded by other nucleotide sequences in the sample. The chain has TRBV5-8 and TRBJ2-2; D may be TRBD1 (6 bases). V was clipped by 0 bases and J by 2 bases, with 8 bases between them. Looked up from germline, CDR1 is SGHTS and CDR2 is YDEGEE. CDR3 length: 15 residues. In DNA form, the CDR3 reads TGTGCCAGCAGCTTGGTGGGGGCTAACACCGGGGAGCTGTTTTTT. Translation gives CASSLVGANTGELFF.

The chain carries TRBV19 and TRBJ2-7; TRBD2 agrees at 9 bases. Germline V gene sequence: CDR1 LNHDA, CDR2 SQIVND (reference sequence). The V and J ends lost 5 bases and 2 bases, in that order; junction bases with no gene match: 4. The CDR3 runs to 14 residues. CDR3 DNA: TGTGCCAGTAGTGGAGCGGGGGGCGCCTACGAGCAGTACTTC. It codes for CASSGAGGAYEQYF. Full variable domain (outside the CDR3, taken from reference TRBV19 and TRBJ2-7): DGGITQSPKYLFRKEGQNVTLSCEQNLNHDAMYWYRQDPGQGLRLIYYSQIVNDFQKGDIAEGYSVSREKKESFPLTVTSAQKNPTAFYLCASSGAGGAYEQYFGPGTRLTVT.

The chain combines TRBV7-8 with TRBJ2-2, with D tentatively TRBD2 (6 bases). The CDR3 loop spans 16 amino acids. In germline, CDR1 is SGHVS, CDR2 FQNEAQ. The germline V and J ends were trimmed by 0 bases and 0 bases, with 8 bases remaining between them. CDR3 sequence: CASSLAPGANTGELFF. The CDR3 coding sequence is TGTGCCAGCAGCTTAGCGCCGGGGGCGAACACCGGGGAGCTGTTTTTT.

The chain combines TRBV5-6 with TRBJ2-7; 10 bases match TRBD1. Unmatched junction bases numbered 1, after V lost 4 bases and J lost 3 bases. The CDR3 loop spans 13 amino acids. Germline CDR1 reads SGHDT; CDR2 reads YYEEEE. CDR3 nucleotides: TGTGCCAGCAGCCGGGACAGGGGCTACGAGCAGTACTTC. It encodes CASSRDRGYEQYF.

The chain joins TRBV6-1 to TRBJ1-1; D remains ambiguous. CDR1 MNHNS and CDR2 SASEGT come from the germline V gene. The CDR3 runs to 14 residues. Trimming removed 2 bases at V and 3 bases at J, with 10 bases between. The CDR3 coding sequence is TGTGCCAGCAGTGAACAGGCGGGATACACTGAAGCTTTCTTT. This translates into CASSEQAGYTEAFF.

This rearrangement joins TRBV2 to TRBJ2-1, with a weak D call TRBD2 (7 bases). V lost 6 bases and J lost 6, with 9 bases in between. Germline CDR1 reads SNHLY; CDR2 reads FYNNEI. CDR3 length equals 12 residues. The CDR3 protein is CASRGGGNEQFF. The CDR3 bases are TGTGCCAGCAGAGGGGGGGGCAATGAGCAGTTCTTC.

The chain employs TRBV7-6 and TRBJ2-7; no clear D. Looked up from germline, CDR1 is SGHVS and CDR2 is FNYEAQ. The CDR3 sequence is 13 residues long. V was clipped by 5 bases and J by 0 bases, with 8 bases between them. CDR3 region: CASSPFGSYEQYF. CDR3 nucleotide sequence: TGTGCCAGCAGCCCGTTCGGCTCCTACGAGCAGTACTTC.

This chain connects TRBV7-2 to TRBJ2-5; 11 bases are shared with TRBD2. The CDR3 runs to 17 residues. Germline CDR1 is SGHTA and CDR2 is FQGNSA. V shed 0 bases and J 1 base; nucleotides not matched to a gene: 4. In DNA form, the CDR3 reads TGTGCCAGCAGCTTAGCACCTAGCGGGGGGATCCAAGAGACCCAGTACTTC. It specifies CASSLAPSGGIQETQYF.

On this clone: One end of the junction does not line up with germline, which may come from a read error. The CDR3 DNA reads TGTGCCAGCAGCGCGTCCTTCGGGGGACTAGCGGGGCCCGAGAACTTC. It codes for CASSASFGGLAGPENF. The gene calls are TRBV9 and TRBJ2-7; 13 bases are a match to TRBD2. Germline CDR1 and CDR2: SGDLS and YYNGEE. CDR3 size: 16 residues.

The V call is TRBV7-2, the J call TRBJ2-1; tentative D call: TRBD1 (5 bases). V lost 6 bases to trimming and J lost 3 bases, with 15 bases between them. The V gene's germline CDR1 is SGHTA and CDR2 FQGNSA. There are 15 residues in the CDR3. CDR3: CASSFGHPDYNEQFF. As DNA, the CDR3 is TGTGCCAGCAGTTTCGGACACCCAGACTACAATGAGCAGTTCTTC.

This chain joins TRBV11-2 and TRBJ2-5; 7 bases map to TRBD2. V shed 5 bases and J 5 bases; nucleotides not matched to a gene: 8. Germline V gene sequence: CDR1 SGHAT, CDR2 FQNNGV. The CDR3 runs to 14 residues. CDR3 amino acids: CASSTGLVGETQYF. For the CDR3, the DNA is TGTGCCAGCAGCACCGGACTAGTCGGCGAGACCCAGTACTTC.

About this clone itself: This sample includes further DNA sequences coding for the same CDR3. The V gene is TRBV5-1, the J gene TRBJ2-5, with 7 positions matching TRBD2. Germline V gives CDR1 SGHRS, CDR2 YFSETQ. The CDR3 runs 15 residues. V was clipped by 0 bases and J by 4 bases; unmatched bases: 6. The CDR3 is CASSLEGGRGETQYF. CDR3 DNA: TGCGCCAGCAGCTTGGAGGGCGGGAGAGGAGAGACCCAGTACTTC. The full variable domain, its missing parts supplied by reference TRBV5-1 and TRBJ2-5, is KAGVTQTPRYLIKTRGQQVTLSCSPISGHRSVSWYQQTPGQGLQFLFEYFSETQRNKGNFPGRFSGRQFSNSRSEMNVSTLELGDSALYLCASSLEGGRGETQYFGPGTRLLVL.

The genes are TRBV15 and TRBJ1-1; D not certain. V was cut by 1 base and J by 1 base, with 7 bases left in between. The CDR3 length is 14 residues. CDR1 and CDR2 (germline): LNHNV, YYDKDF (reference sequence). CDR3 coding DNA: TGTGCCACCAGCAGAGTGGGAGAGAACACTGAAGCTTTCTTT. This sequence encodes CATSRVGENTEAFF.

The genes are TRBV9 and TRBJ2-7; TRBD1 agrees at 7 bases. Trimming cost V 0 bases and J 5 bases; bases outside gene matches: 5. The CDR3 spans 14 residues. CDR1 SGDLS and CDR2 YYNGEE come from the germline V gene. The DNA of the CDR3 is TGTGCCAGCAGCGTAGGGCCACAGGGGAACGAGCAGTACTTC. It specifies CASSVGPQGNEQYF. Complete variable domain (other parts from reference TRBV9 and TRBJ2-7): DSGVTQTPKHLITATGQRVTLRCSPRSGDLSVYWYQQSLDQGLQFLIQYYNGEERAKGNILERFSAQQFPDLHSELNLSSLELGDSALYFCASSVGPQGNEQYFGPGTRLTVT.

The gene calls are TRBV5-8 and TRBJ2-5, with a weak D call TRBD2 (6 bases). The germline V gene encodes CDR1 SGHTS and CDR2 YDEGEE. The V and J ends lost 1 base and 5 bases respectively, with 15 bases between them. The CDR3 extends over 15 amino acids. CDR3 bases: TGTGCCAGCAGCTTGTGGGACTCCCGAGTTGAGACCCAGTACTTC. Amino acids: CASSLWDSRVETQYF.

Comment on this clone: Other DNA sequences of this sample code for an identical CDR3. The V call is TRBV28, the J call TRBJ1-6; D gene uncertain. V lost 3 bases to trimming and J lost 9 bases, with 12 bases between them. The CDR3 is made up of 14 amino acids. Germline values: CDR1 MDHEN, CDR2 SYDVKM. The CDR3 DNA reads TGTGCCAGCAGTTTTTCCGGAGGAGGTTCACCCCTCCACTTT. This translates into CASSFSGGGSPLHF.

The V call is TRBV19, the J call TRBJ2-3, with D possibly being TRBD2 (5 bases). The germline V gene encodes CDR1 LNHDA and CDR2 SQIVND (reference sequence). The CDR3 sequence is 14 residues long. Trimming took 9 bases from V and 0 from J, leaving 13 bases between them. The CDR3 DNA follows: TGTGCCAGCGGGAACTGGCCTAGCACAGATACGCAGTATTTT. This sequence encodes CASGNWPSTDTQYF.